The clone carrying this T cell receptor beta chain was picked up many times. No antigen is known for it. Trimming took 2 bases from V and 0 from J, leaving 11 bases between them. Germline V lookup: CDR1 MNHNY, CDR2 SVGAGI (reference sequence). This CDR3 has 16 amino acids. The data stem from a study of human T cells and chemical hapten exposure. The overall study: TCR yields differed between samples (mainly from small differences in pooled library volume). Study observations and caveats: High-frequency TCRs, those above 1 in 1000, stayed the same after DPC sensitization.

Total RNA came from unfractionated whole blood. In the source study's methods: Between roughly 20,000 and 690,600 TCRs appeared in each sample, and the median stood at 95,638. One entry per CDR3 protein results from TCRdb running MiXCR on the 5' RACE reads. These V and J calls originate from TCRdb's pipeline instead of the authors' own analysis. This sample yields 150,000 or so distinct CDR3 sequences, of which around 4% are seen a single time; about 1.3% belongs to the top ten. This TCR was recovered from a female donor in good health. The chain recombines TRBV6-6 with TRBJ1-3; D not resolved. The CDR3 loop is CASSYARASSGNTIYF. CDR3 coding DNA: TGTGCCAGCAGTTACGCCCGGGCCAGCTCTGGAAACACCATATATTTT.